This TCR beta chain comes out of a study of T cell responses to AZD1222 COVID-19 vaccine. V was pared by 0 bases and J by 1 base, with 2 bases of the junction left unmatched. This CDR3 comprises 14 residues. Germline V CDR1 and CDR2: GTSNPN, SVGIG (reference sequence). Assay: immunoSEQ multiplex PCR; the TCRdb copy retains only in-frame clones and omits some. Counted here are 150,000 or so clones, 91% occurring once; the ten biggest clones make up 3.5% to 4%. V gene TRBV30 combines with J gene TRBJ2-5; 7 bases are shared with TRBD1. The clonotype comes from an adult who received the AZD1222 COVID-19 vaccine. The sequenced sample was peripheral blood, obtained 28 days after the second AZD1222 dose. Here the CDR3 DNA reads TGTGCCTGGAGTGTAGGGGACAGCCAAGAGACCCAGTACTTC. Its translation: CAWSVGDSQETQYF.